The 9 T cell receptor beta chains reported below all come from one sample, sequenced in a study of T cell responses to AZD1222 COVID-19 vaccine. The repertoire was sequenced with immunoSEQ multiplex PCR; TCRdb's copy has only in-frame clones and lacks some. The data contain 130,000 to 150,000 clones, about nine tenths of them seen just once; the ten biggest clones take up roughly 2%. The sample was peripheral blood, taken 28 days after the second AZD1222 dose. These receptors came from an adult who received the AZD1222 COVID-19 vaccine.

The chain recombines TRBV4-1 with TRBJ2-6; D unresolved. The CDR3 has 15 residues. In germline, CDR1 is MGHRA, CDR2 YSYEKL. V shed 1 base and J shed 0 bases, with 4 bases lying between them. The CDR3 spells CASSQVTSGANVLTF. Here the CDR3 DNA reads TGCGCCAGCAGCCAAGTAACCTCTGGGGCCAACGTCCTGACTTTC.

This clone has just a few counts. The chain links TRBV5-1 to TRBJ2-7; the D call may be TRBD1 or TRBD2 (8 bases each). Trimming took 0 bases from V and 7 from J, leaving 23 bases between them. CDR3 length: 17 residues. Germline V gene data show CDR1 as SGHRS and CDR2 as YFSETQ. The CDR3 sequence: CASSLDGTGRGGIEQYF. CDR3 in DNA: TGCGCCAGCAGCTTGGACGGGACAGGTCGCGGGGGGATAGAGCAGTACTTC.

V is TRBV3-1 (or the pseudogene TRBV3-2) and J is TRBJ1-2; 7 bases fit TRBD1. Trimming at V came to 6 bases and at J to 7 bases, leaving 5 bases not matched to a gene. Per germline, CDR1 LGHDT and CDR2 YNNKEL (reference sequence). The CDR3 covers 12 residues. The CDR3 DNA reads as TGTGCCAGCAGTCTTACAGGGGTTGGCTACACCTTC. Amino acid sequence: CASSLTGVGYTF.

This clone was seen once. V gene TRBV2 combines with J gene TRBJ2-1; weak D call: TRBD2 (5 bases). Germline V CDR1 and CDR2: SNHLY, FYNNEI. Trimming stripped 1 base from V and 10 bases from J, with 11 bases between. This CDR3 comprises 13 residues. DNA for the CDR3: TGTGCCAGCAGTGAAGAAGACGGGGTGGAGCAGTTCTTC. As protein: CASSEEDGVEQFF.

The chain combines TRBV5-1 with TRBJ1-4; TRBD1 agrees at 9 bases. Germline values: CDR1 SGHRS, CDR2 YFSETQ. The CDR3 has 15 amino acids. J was trimmed by 4 bases and V by 7 bases; bases with no gene match: 8. The CDR3: CASAPWGQGNEKLFF. DNA for the CDR3: TGCGCCAGCGCCCCCTGGGGACAGGGTAATGAAAAACTGTTTTTT.

The genes are TRBV5-1 and TRBJ1-5, with D hard to call. CDR1 and CDR2 (germline): SGHRS, YFSETQ. V was clipped by 0 bases and J by 3 bases, with 10 bases between them. The CDR3 is 15 amino acids. The CDR3 DNA is TGCGCCAGCAGCTTGGACGGGCGGAACAATCAGCCCCAGCATTTT. Amino acids: CASSLDGRNNQPQHF.

This sequence joins TRBV5-1 and TRBJ2-5; 8 nucleotides align to TRBD1. The CDR3 covers 15 residues. The trim removed 1 base at V and 1 base at J, leaving 3 bases unmatched. Germline CDR1 and CDR2: SGHRS and YFSETQ. CDR3 sequence: CASSLNTGGQETQYF. The CDR3 nucleotides are TGCGCCAGCAGCTTGAATACAGGGGGCCAAGAGACCCAGTACTTC.

This chain links TRBV18 with TRBJ2-2, with no clear D. Germline values: CDR1 KGHSH, CDR2 LQKENI. The V end was cut by 3 bases, the J end by 0 bases, with 5 bases between. The CDR3 contains 14 residues. The DNA for the CDR3 is TGTGCCAGCTCACCGCCACCGAACACCGGGGAGCTGTTTTTT. This sequence encodes CASSPPPNTGELFF.

The chain has TRBV24-1 and TRBJ1-5, with 7 bases matching TRBD1. The CDR3 has 15 amino acids. Germline CDR1 is KGHDR and CDR2 is SFDVKD. Germline trimming cut 8 bases from V and 3 bases from J; bases unmatched to any gene: 9. CDR3 in amino acids: CATKKPDRVNQPQHF. Here the CDR3 DNA reads TGTGCCACCAAAAAACCCGACAGGGTCAATCAGCCCCAGCATTTT.